This entry lists 30 T cell receptor beta chains sequenced from one sample in a study of blood T cell repertoires in COVID-19. The assay was immunoSEQ multiplex PCR, and TCRdb's table has in-frame clones only and misses some. The table records about 210,000 clones, roughly 81% of them present only once. The material sequenced was peripheral blood. The receptors were sampled from a woman older than 75 with acute or convalescent COVID-19.

This rearrangement joins TRBV19 to TRBJ2-7; D is uncertain. Trimming pared 7 bases from V and 8 bases from J, leaving 21 bases between. Looked up from germline, CDR1 is LNHDA and CDR2 is SQIVND (reference sequence). This CDR3 contains 14 residues. CDR3 DNA sequence: TGTGCCAGTACTCCCCCCGGCGGCCTTGGTAAGCAGTACTTC. Translating it yields CASTPPGGLGKQYF.

The chain links TRBV28 to TRBJ2-1; 7 bases align to TRBD2. The germline V gene has CDR1 MDHEN and CDR2 SYDVKM. CDR3 length: 16 residues. Unmatched junction bases numbered 7, after V lost 2 bases and J lost 3 bases. The CDR3 region is CASSLRASGLYNEQFF. The DNA for the CDR3 is TGTGCCAGCAGTTTACGGGCTAGCGGACTCTACAATGAGCAGTTCTTC.

The chain recombines TRBV2 with TRBJ2-7, with 7 bases fitting TRBD1. This CDR3 spans 14 amino acids. The germline gives CDR1 SNHLY, CDR2 FYNNEI. After removal of 6 bases from V and 0 bases from J, the junction contained 5 bases not matched to a gene. The CDR3 coding sequence is TGTGCCAGCAGCCCTGGACAGGTCTCCTACGAGCAGTACTTC. Its protein product is CASSPGQVSYEQYF.

The rearrangement uses TRBV11-2 and TRBJ2-1; D remains unclear. The germline V gene has CDR1 SGHAT and CDR2 FQNNGV. The ends were cut back, 1 base at V and 13 bases at J, with 8 bases in the middle. The CDR3 runs 11 residues. CDR3 residues: CASSLGAVQFF. CDR3 sequence (DNA): TGTGCCAGCAGCTTAGGGGCTGTACAGTTCTTC.

The chain recombines TRBV7-2 with TRBJ2-3, with 7 positions matching TRBD2. Germline CDR1 is SGHTA and CDR2 is FQGNSA. This CDR3 comprises 17 residues. The V segment lost 1 base and the J segment 3 bases; nucleotides outside the gene matches: 10. CDR3 in DNA: TGTGCCAGCAGCTTAGATGGGTGGCGGGAGCGGACAGATACGCAGTATTTT. Protein: CASSLDGWRERTDTQYF.

The rearrangement links TRBV29-1 to TRBJ1-4; D is unresolved. Trimming took off 4 bases at V and 0 bases at J, with 9 bases between the two ends. The V gene's germline CDR1 is SQVTM and CDR2 ANQGSEA. The CDR3 sequence is 14 residues long. For the CDR3, the DNA is TGCAGCGTTGGGCAGGTAGCAACTAATGAAAAACTGTTTTTT. This codes for CSVGQVATNEKLFF.

This sequence joins TRBV7-2 and TRBJ2-7, with D maybe TRBD2 (6 bases). V gave up 1 base and J gave up 2 bases, with 12 bases separating them. Germline CDR1 SGHTA, CDR2 FQGNSA. The CDR3 is made up of 15 amino acids. The chain's CDR3 is CASSLGGRNPYEQYF. CDR3 nucleotides: TGTGCCAGCAGCTTAGGTGGGAGGAACCCCTACGAGCAGTACTTC. Variable domain in full (rest from reference TRBV7-2 and TRBJ2-7): GAGVSQSPSNKVTEKGKDVELRCDPISGHTALYWYRQSLGQGLEFLIYFQGNSAPDKSGLPSDRFSAERTGGSVSTLTIQRTQQEDSAVYLCASSLGGRNPYEQYFGPGTRLTVT.

The rearrangement joins TRBV5-1 to TRBJ2-5; a possible D gene is TRBD2 (7 bases). The CDR3 extends over 14 amino acids. V dropped 0 bases and J dropped 5 bases, with 11 bases sitting between them. Germline V gives CDR1 SGHRS, CDR2 YFSETQ. The CDR3 DNA follows: TGCGCCAGCAGCTTGGCGGGGGGCGTCGAGACCCAGTACTTC. Translation: CASSLAGGVETQYF.

The J gene is TRBJ1-2, the V gene TRBV24-1; no clear D gene. Germline CDR1 is KGHDR and CDR2 is SFDVKD. The V end lost 4 bases, the J end lost 1 base, and 15 bases lay between the germline ends. The CDR3 sequence is 16 residues long. CDR3 coding DNA: TGTGCCACCAGTGACCGTGGGTCGAGCGGTAACTATGGCTACACCTTC. This codes for CATSDRGSSGNYGYTF.

V is TRBV19 and J is TRBJ2-1; 8 bases align to TRBD1. The CDR3 covers 13 residues. J was trimmed by 5 bases and V by 9 bases; bases with no gene match: 6. Germline V gene sequence: CDR1 LNHDA, CDR2 SQIVND (reference sequence). In DNA, the CDR3 is TGTGCCAGCCCCGACAGGGGCAACAATGAGCAGTTCTTC. It yields the protein CASPDRGNNEQFF.

The chain uses TRBV7-8 and TRBJ1-4; D gene uncertain. CDR1 is SGHVS and CDR2 is FQNEAQ in the germline V gene. The CDR3 consists of 13 residues. V dropped 5 bases and J dropped 0 bases, with 4 bases sitting between them. The CDR3 sequence is CASSRATNEKLFF. CDR3 nucleotide sequence: TGTGCCAGCAGCCGGGCAACTAATGAAAAACTGTTTTTT.

This rearrangement joins TRBV19 to TRBJ1-6; maybe TRBD1 (5 bases). Germline V lookup: CDR1 LNHDA, CDR2 SQIVND (reference sequence). CDR3 length equals 16 residues. V dropped 3 bases and J dropped 5 bases, with 14 bases sitting between them. The CDR3 spells CASSMLRGTHNSPLHF. CDR3 DNA: TGTGCCAGTAGTATGCTTCGGGGGACCCATAATTCACCCCTCCACTTT.

The chain uses TRBV30 and TRBJ1-1; tentative D call: TRBD1 (5 bases). CDR1 and CDR2 from the germline V gene are GTSNPN and SVGIG (reference sequence). Trimming removed 4 bases at V and 5 bases at J, with 11 bases between. The CDR3 is 12 residues long. In DNA, the CDR3 is TGTGCCTGGACTCCGACAGCGACTGAAGCTTTCTTT. Protein product: CAWTPTATEAFF.

The rearrangement links TRBV4-3 to TRBJ2-5; D gene uncertain. V lost 3 bases and J 9 bases, leaving 14 bases between the germline ends. Germline CDR1 and CDR2: LGHNA and YSLEER. The CDR3 length is 13 residues. CDR3 DNA sequence: TGCGCCAGCAGCCAGGAGAGCGCTCTGGCCCAGTACTTC. Its translation: CASSQESALAQYF.

The V and J genes are TRBV24-1 and TRBJ1-1; 7 nucleotides match TRBD1. The CDR3 has 15 residues. Looked up from germline, CDR1 is KGHDR and CDR2 is SFDVKD. The V segment lost 7 bases and the J segment 3 bases; nucleotides outside the gene matches: 10. CDR3 DNA sequence: TGTGCCACCAGAGACCCCGACAGGGACGACACTGAAGCTTTCTTT. Protein sequence: CATRDPDRDDTEAFF.

The chain combines TRBV4-3 with TRBJ2-3; TRBD2 might be the D (5 bases). This CDR3 is built from 16 residues. The germline V gene encodes CDR1 LGHNA and CDR2 YSLEER. The V end was cut by 1 base, the J end by 4 bases, with 15 bases between. Written as DNA, the CDR3 is TGCGCCAGCAGCCAAGGAGGGAACCCCAACGCAGATACGCAGTATTTT. Translation gives CASSQGGNPNADTQYF.

This sequence joins TRBV11-3 and TRBJ2-7, with 11 bases that match TRBD2. Germline CDR1 and CDR2: SGHNT and YENEEA. CDR3 length equals 16 residues. Unmatched junction bases numbered 9, after V lost 5 bases and J lost 3 bases. The CDR3 bases are TGTGCCAGCAGCCCCCAGGCCGGGACTAGCGGCTACGAGCAGTACTTC. Encoded protein: CASSPQAGTSGYEQYF.

The chain has TRBV7-2 and TRBJ1-1; no clear D. The V gene lost 5 bases and the J gene lost 3 bases, with 13 bases spanning the gap. The CDR3 runs to 14 residues. The germline gives CDR1 SGHTA, CDR2 FQGNSA. CDR3 amino acids: CASSPLMAHTEAFF. Written as DNA, the CDR3 is TGTGCCAGCAGCCCCCTGATGGCTCACACTGAAGCTTTCTTT.

This chain connects TRBV18 to TRBJ2-3, with D unresolved. This CDR3 spans 11 amino acids. V lost 6 bases and J 2 bases, leaving 3 bases between the germline ends. Germline V CDR1 and CDR2: KGHSH, LQKENI. CDR3 region: CASSLTDTQYF. CDR3 DNA sequence: TGTGCCAGCTCCCTCACAGATACGCAGTATTTT.

The rearrangement links TRBV7-6 to TRBJ2-5; no definite D call. Trimming took off 5 bases at V and 2 bases at J, with 9 bases between the two ends. Germline V gene sequence: CDR1 SGHVS, CDR2 FNYEAQ. There are 13 residues in the CDR3. The CDR3 region is CASSVARQETQYF. CDR3 DNA sequence: TGTGCCAGCAGCGTCGCCAGACAAGAGACCCAGTACTTC.

The V gene is TRBV25-1, the J gene TRBJ1-4; 8 bases are a match to TRBD1. The ends lost 6 bases at V and 4 bases at J; junction bases unmatched: 4. In germline, CDR1 is MGHDK, CDR2 SYGVNS. The CDR3 covers 14 residues. CDR3 in DNA: TGTGCCAGCAGAGACAGGGGATTTAATGAAAAACTGTTTTTT. The encoded protein is CASRDRGFNEKLFF.

A remark on this clone: An end of the junction differs from the germline gene, which may be a read error. The CDR3 nucleotides read TGTGCTAGCAGCTCTCGGACAGGGCGGAAGAGTGAAAAACTGTTTTTT. It codes for CASSSRTGRKSEKLFF. The chain carries TRBV7-7 and TRBJ1-4, with TRBD1 matching over 8 bases. The CDR3 has 16 amino acids. Germline V gives CDR1 SSHAT, CDR2 FNYEAQ (reference sequence). The full variable domain, completed using reference TRBV7-7 and TRBJ1-4, is GAGVSQSPRYKVTKRGQDVTLRCDPISSHATLYWYQQALGQGPEFLTYFNYEAQPDKSGLPSDRFSAERPEGSISTLTIQRTEQRDSAMYRCASSSRTGRKSEKLFFGSGTQLSVL.

This clone came up many times. The chain recombines TRBV4-3 with TRBJ2-3, with a weak D call TRBD2 (6 bases). CDR1 is LGHNA and CDR2 is YSLEER in the germline V gene. V was clipped by 0 bases and J by 0 bases, with 13 bases between them. The CDR3 spans 17 residues. DNA for the CDR3: TGCGCCAGCAGCCAAGATCTGCTAGCGTCTAGCACAGATACGCAGTATTTT. Encoded protein: CASSQDLLASSTDTQYF.

V is TRBV9 and J is TRBJ2-1, with TRBD2 identical over 12 bases. The germline V gene has CDR1 SGDLS and CDR2 YYNGEE. J lost 4 bases, V lost 3 bases, and 5 bases had no gene match. The CDR3 contains 16 residues. The chain's CDR3 is CASSEGLAGYYNEQFF. The DNA for the CDR3 is TGTGCCAGCAGCGAAGGACTAGCGGGGTATTACAATGAGCAGTTCTTC.

The V and J genes are TRBV5-8 and TRBJ1-1; no clear D gene. Germline values: CDR1 SGHTS, CDR2 YDEGEE. V was trimmed by 5 bases and J by 1 base, leaving 9 bases between them. This CDR3 has 13 amino acids. The CDR3 bases are TGTGCCAGCAGTTATCACAGGAACACTGAAGCTTTCTTT. Its protein product is CASSYHRNTEAFF.

This chain joins TRBV7-9 and TRBJ2-1; D might be TRBD2 (5 bases). Germline CDR1 is SEHNR and CDR2 is FQNEAQ (reference sequence). The V end was cut by 0 bases, the J end by 3 bases, with 9 bases between. The CDR3 length is 15 residues. CDR3 in amino acids: CASSLAPSHYNEQFF. Written as DNA, the CDR3 is TGTGCCAGCAGCTTAGCACCTAGCCACTACAATGAGCAGTTCTTC.

The chain is built from TRBV7-9 and TRBJ2-3; tentatively, D is TRBD2 (6 bases). V lost 0 bases, J lost 3 bases, and 10 bases lay in between. The CDR3 has 15 amino acids. Per germline, CDR1 SEHNR and CDR2 FQNEAQ (reference sequence). CDR3 sequence (DNA): TGTGCCAGCAGCTTAGCGGCCAGCGGGACAGATACGCAGTATTTT. Protein: CASSLAASGTDTQYF.

This clone came up a few times. J is TRBJ1-6 and V is TRBV7-9; 8 bases are shared with TRBD1. The V and J ends lost 4 bases and 9 bases, in that order; junction bases with no gene match: 5. Germline V gene data show CDR1 as SEHNR and CDR2 as FQNEAQ (reference sequence). This CDR3 region has 14 residues. CDR3 sequence reads: CASSWWDRTSPLHF. The CDR3 bases are TGTGCCAGCAGCTGGTGGGACAGGACTTCACCCCTCCACTTT.

V and J are TRBV18 and TRBJ2-1; D remains ambiguous. Looked up from germline, CDR1 is KGHSH and CDR2 is LQKENI. The V and J ends lost 2 bases and 4 bases respectively, with 9 bases between them. The CDR3 totals 14 residues. CDR3 protein: CASSPVNSYNEQFF. For the CDR3, the DNA is TGTGCCAGCTCACCAGTTAACAGTTACAATGAGCAGTTCTTC.

The V gene is TRBV5-4, the J gene TRBJ2-5, with 11 bases lining up with TRBD1. Germline V gene sequence: CDR1 SGHNT, CDR2 YYREEE (reference sequence). The CDR3 has 16 residues. Trimming took 2 bases from V and 1 from J; bases not matched to a gene: 4. The CDR3 spells CASSFPGTGGQETQYF. The CDR3 DNA reads as TGTGCCAGCAGCTTTCCCGGGACAGGGGGCCAAGAGACCCAGTACTTC.